This T cell receptor beta chain emerged from a study of T cell responses to AZD1222 COVID-19 vaccine. The V end was cut by 2 bases, the J end by 3 bases, with 16 bases between. CDR1 and CDR2 (germline): SGHNT, YYREEE (reference sequence). The CDR3 consists of 16 residues. General study points: Spike-specific TCR breadth and depth both grew after two AZD1222 doses. Nearly half of spike-specific TCRs reportedly target variant regions that are unmutated in the B.1.351 and B.1.1.7 variants. Mostly white British, mostly female donors; authors suggested clonal diversity may be underestimated. Among vaccine-associated CD4 TCRs, coverage spanned spike, with dominance at 160-218 and 743-854.

As regards this clone: Its specificity is unknown.

TCRdb keeps only in-frame clones here, not all; method: immunoSEQ multiplex PCR. This sample has tens of thousands of clones, with roughly 84% found just once. This receptor was taken from an adult in good health. The source was peripheral blood, collected on day 0 of MenACWY control vaccination. The chain is built from TRBV5-4 and TRBJ2-3, with a possible D match to TRBD2 (7 bases). The CDR3 reads CASSLGGRARTDTQYF. CDR3 nucleotides: TGTGCCAGCAGCTTAGGGGGGAGGGCCAGGACAGATACGCAGTATTTT.